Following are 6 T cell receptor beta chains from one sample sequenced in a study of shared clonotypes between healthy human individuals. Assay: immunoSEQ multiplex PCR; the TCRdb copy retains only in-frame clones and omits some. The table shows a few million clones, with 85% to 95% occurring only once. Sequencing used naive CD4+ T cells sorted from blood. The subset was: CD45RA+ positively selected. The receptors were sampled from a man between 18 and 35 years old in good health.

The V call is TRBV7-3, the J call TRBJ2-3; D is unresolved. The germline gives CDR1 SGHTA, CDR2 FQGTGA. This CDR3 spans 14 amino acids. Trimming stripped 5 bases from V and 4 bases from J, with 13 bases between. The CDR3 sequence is CASSPTDSSDTQYF. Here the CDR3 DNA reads TGTGCCAGCAGCCCAACCGACTCTTCAGATACGCAGTATTTT.

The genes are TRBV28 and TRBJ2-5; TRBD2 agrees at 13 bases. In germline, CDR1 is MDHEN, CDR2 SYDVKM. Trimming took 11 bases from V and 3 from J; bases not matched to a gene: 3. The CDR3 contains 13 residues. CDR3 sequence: CAAGTSGEETQYF. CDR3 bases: TGTGCCGCTGGGACTAGCGGGGAAGAGACCCAGTACTTC.

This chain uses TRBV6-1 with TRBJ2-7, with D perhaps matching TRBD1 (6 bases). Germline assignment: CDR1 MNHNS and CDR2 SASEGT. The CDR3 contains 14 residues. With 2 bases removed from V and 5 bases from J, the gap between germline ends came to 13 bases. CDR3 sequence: CASSETRDTHEQYF. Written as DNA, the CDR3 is TGTGCCAGCAGTGAAACTAGGGACACCCACGAGCAGTACTTC.

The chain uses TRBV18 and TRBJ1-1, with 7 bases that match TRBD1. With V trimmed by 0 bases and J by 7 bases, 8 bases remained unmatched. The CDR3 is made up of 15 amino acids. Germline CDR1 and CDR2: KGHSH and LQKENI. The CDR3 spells CASSPPAGQGVEAFF. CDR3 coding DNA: TGTGCCAGCTCACCACCGGCGGGGCAGGGGGTTGAAGCTTTCTTT. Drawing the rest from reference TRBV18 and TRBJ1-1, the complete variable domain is NAGVMQNPRHLVRRRGQEARLRCSPMKGHSHVYWYRQLPEEGLKFMVYLQKENIIDESGMPKERFSAEFPKEGPSILRIQQVVRGDSAAYFCASSPPAGQGVEAFFGQGTRLTVV.

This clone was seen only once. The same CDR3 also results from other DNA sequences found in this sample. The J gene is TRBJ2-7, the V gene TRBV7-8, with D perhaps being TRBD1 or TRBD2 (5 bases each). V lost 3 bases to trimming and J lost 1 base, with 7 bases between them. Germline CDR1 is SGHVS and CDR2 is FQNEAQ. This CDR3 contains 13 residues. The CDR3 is CASSFEGSYEQYF. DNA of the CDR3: TGTGCCAGCAGCTTTGAGGGGTCCTACGAGCAGTACTTC.

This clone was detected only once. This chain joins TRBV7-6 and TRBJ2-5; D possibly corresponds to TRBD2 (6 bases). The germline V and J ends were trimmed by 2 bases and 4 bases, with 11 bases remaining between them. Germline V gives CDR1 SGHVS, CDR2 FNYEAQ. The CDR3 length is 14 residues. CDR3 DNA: TGTGCCAGCAGCTTATTACTCGGGGGAGAGACCCAGTACTTC. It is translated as CASSLLLGGETQYF.